This T cell receptor beta chain emerged from a study of CXCR3-negative and CXCR3-positive naive CD8 T cells. Study-level results: Memory CD8+ T cell repertoires were far less diverse than both naive subsets. Within a donor, both naive subsets shared TRBV-TRBJ usage, unlike memory cells.

About this clonotype: What it binds is not known.

UMI labels and 5' RACE were used to prepare the TRB cDNA libraries. TCRdb re-called the 5' RACE reads and catalogs CDR3 proteins one per entry, DNA excluded. The sample totals about 57,000 distinct CDR3 sequences. This CDR3 comprises 16 residues. CDR1 is SGHRS, CDR2 YFSETQ, per germline. This clonotype originated in a human donor in good health. Some clones in this sample may be carry-over from other donors' samples. The V call is TRBV5-1, the J call TRBJ2-7; TCRdb's D call, TRBD2, is unchecked because there is no DNA. The sequenced sample was memory CD8+ T cells from blood. This CDR3 reads CASCLGDSRDVYEQYF.